The T cell receptor beta chain under discussion was sequenced for a study of shared clonotypes between healthy human individuals. Trimming shortened V by 6 bases and J by 4 bases, and 18 bases separated the two germline ends. The CDR3 is made up of 15 amino acids. From germline, CDR1 is MNHEY and CDR2 SVGAGI. Libraries were prepared by immunoSEQ multiplex PCR; TCRdb keeps only in-frame clonotypes and omits some of them. The sample lists more than 1 million clones, around 78% occurring once. This chain links TRBV6-5 with TRBJ1-2, with D unclear. This receptor was obtained from a man younger than 35 in good health. Some clones in this sample may be carry-over from other donors' samples. The specimen was memory CD4+ T cells from PBMCs. The subset: CD45RA-negative fraction. CDR3 bases: TGTGCCAGCAGCTCGGGAGGCGGGTGGGTCTATGGCTACACCTTC. Protein: CASSSGGGWVYGYTF.